Following are 29 T cell receptor beta chains from one sample sequenced in a study of identifying expanded T cells in peripheral blood. Profiled with immunoSEQ multiplex PCR; TCRdb holds only in-frame clones, not every one. The data hold about 85,000 clones, with about 89% observed a single time. Sequenced material: blood. Receptors were obtained from a person aged 18-69 years in good health.

The rearrangement joins TRBV6-6 to TRBJ2-7; the D is unclear. V dropped 6 bases and J dropped 1 base, with 13 bases sitting between them. The germline gives CDR1 MNHNY, CDR2 SVGAGI (reference sequence). CDR3 size: 14 residues. The CDR3 DNA reads as TGTGCCAGCAGCTCCGCGACAACGTCCTACGAGCAGTACTTC. Its translation: CASSSATTSYEQYF.

The CDR3 is CASSQRGLNTEAFF. The CDR3 region has the DNA TGCGCCAGCAGCCAAAGGGGGCTGAACACTGAAGCTTTCTTT. V gene TRBV4-1 combines with J gene TRBJ1-1; 7 bases are shared with TRBD1. CDR1 MGHRA and CDR2 YSYEKL come from the germline V gene. With 2 bases clipped from V and 0 bases from J, the junction kept 0 bases outside the gene matches. The length of the CDR3 is 14 residues.

This chain connects TRBV7-2 to TRBJ1-2, with D perhaps matching TRBD1 (6 bases). The germline gives CDR1 SGHTA, CDR2 FQGNSA. This CDR3 is built from 13 residues. V gave up 4 bases and J gave up 7 bases, with 13 bases separating them. DNA of the CDR3: TGTGCCAGCAGCTCCTACAGGGAGGGTGGCTACACCTTC. Protein product: CASSSYREGGYTF.

This clone was seen a few times. The rearrangement joins TRBV5-6 to TRBJ1-6; tentatively, D is TRBD1 (5 bases). CDR1 SGHDT and CDR2 YYEEEE come from the germline V gene. V gave up 1 base and J gave up 9 bases, with 14 bases separating them. The length of the CDR3 is 15 residues. This CDR3 is CASSLHGRDGSPLHF. DNA for the CDR3: TGTGCCAGCAGCTTGCATGGCAGGGACGGTTCACCCCTCCACTTT.

The chain links TRBV7-2 to TRBJ2-6, with no clear D. From germline, CDR1 is SGHTA and CDR2 FQGNSA. V dropped 5 bases and J dropped 3 bases, with 8 bases sitting between them. The CDR3 contains 14 residues. The CDR3 DNA reads TGTGCCAGCAGCCCGCGAGGTGGGGCCAACGTCCTGACTTTC. Protein sequence: CASSPRGGANVLTF.

The chain carries TRBV9 and TRBJ2-2; 8 bases are a match to TRBD2. Germline V lookup: CDR1 SGDLS, CDR2 YYNGEE. This CDR3 has 15 residues. V shed 2 bases, J shed 8 bases, and the junction held 8 bases outside the gene matches. Written as DNA, the CDR3 is TGTGCCAGCAGCGTTAGCGGGGCCTACCGGGGGGAGCTGTTTTTT. It is translated as CASSVSGAYRGELFF.

The V gene is TRBV29-1, the J gene TRBJ2-7; TRBD1 or TRBD2 may be the D gene (5 bases each). Germline V gives CDR1 SQVTM, CDR2 ANQGSEA. The CDR3 length is 14 residues. V shed 0 bases and J shed 7 bases, with 16 bases lying between them. As DNA, the CDR3 is TGCAGCGTTGAAGAAGCGGCTGGGGCAGGGGAGCAGTACTTC. Amino acids: CSVEEAAGAGEQYF.

V and J are TRBV9 and TRBJ2-5; D might be TRBD2 (6 bases). Germline V gene lookup returns CDR1 SGDLS and CDR2 YYNGEE. V was trimmed by 0 bases and J by 9 bases, leaving 15 bases between them. CDR3 length: 14 amino acids. The CDR3 loop is CASSVETSTGAQYF. CDR3 in DNA: TGTGCCAGCAGCGTAGAGACATCAACGGGGGCCCAGTACTTC.

This chain connects TRBV5-1 to TRBJ2-1; 8 bases fit TRBD2. The germline gives CDR1 SGHRS, CDR2 YFSETQ. Losses at the gene ends were 1 base for V and 7 bases for J; bases not matched to a gene: 4. CDR3 length: 14 amino acids. CDR3: CASSLSPGGNEQFF. CDR3 DNA sequence: TGCGCCAGCAGCTTGTCCCCGGGGGGGAATGAGCAGTTCTTC.

J is TRBJ2-5 and V is TRBV5-8; 9 bases fit TRBD2. With 0 bases clipped from V and 4 bases from J, the junction kept 10 bases outside the gene matches. Germline loops: CDR1 SGHTS, CDR2 YDEGEE. The length of the CDR3 is 17 residues. The CDR3 coding sequence is TGTGCCAGCAGCTTGGTTGGTGGCGGGGGGGCCAGAGAGACCCAGTACTTC. Amino acid sequence: CASSLVGGGGARETQYF.

The chain is built from TRBV6-5 and TRBJ2-7; the match to TRBD2 covers 9 bases. The germline V gene encodes CDR1 MNHEY and CDR2 SVGAGI. This CDR3 comprises 14 residues. Losses at the gene ends were 5 bases for V and 2 bases for J; bases not matched to a gene: 4. As DNA, the CDR3 is TGTGCCAGCAGTCTAGCGGGGCCCGCCTACGAGCAGTACTTC. Protein product: CASSLAGPAYEQYF.

The V and J genes are TRBV2 and TRBJ1-1, with D perhaps TRBD1 (5 bases). The V end lost 0 bases, the J end lost 3 bases, and 17 bases lay between the germline ends. The CDR3 loop spans 17 amino acids. Per germline, CDR1 SNHLY and CDR2 FYNNEI. In DNA form, the CDR3 reads TGTGCCAGCAGTGAAGCCATTAAGAGGGGCCGGGACACTGAAGCTTTCTTT. Translated, it gives CASSEAIKRGRDTEAFF.

This chain joins TRBV4-1 and TRBJ2-1; the match to TRBD2 covers 10 bases. The germline V gene encodes CDR1 MGHRA and CDR2 YSYEKL. V dropped 3 bases and J dropped 4; count of bases not matched to a gene: 3. The CDR3 contains 15 residues. The CDR3: CASSQTLAGYNEQFF. As DNA, the CDR3 is TGCGCCAGCAGCCAGACACTAGCGGGGTACAATGAGCAGTTCTTC.

The chain combines TRBV4-1 with TRBJ2-2; TRBD1 aligns across 7 bases. V lost 3 bases to trimming and J lost 3 bases; unmatched junction nucleotides: 1. CDR1 MGHRA and CDR2 YSYEKL come from the germline V gene. The CDR3 length is 14 residues. As DNA, the CDR3 is TGCGCCAGCAGCCATACAGGGGACACCGGGGAGCTGTTTTTT. Encoded protein: CASSHTGDTGELFF.

DNA of the CDR3: TGTGCCAGCAGGGACAGGGCGGCCGAGCAGTACTTC. It is translated as CASRDRAAEQYF. V gene TRBV27 combines with J gene TRBJ2-7, with 8 bases lining up with TRBD1. Germline V gene lookup returns CDR1 MNHEY and CDR2 SMNVEV (reference sequence). V gave up 6 bases and J gave up 6 bases; unmatched junction bases: 4. This CDR3 has 12 amino acids.

The chain couples TRBV19 to TRBJ2-7, with 10 bases identical to TRBD1. This CDR3 has 16 residues. CDR1 is LNHDA and CDR2 is SQIVND in the germline V gene (reference sequence). The J segment lost 3 bases and the V segment lost 5 bases, leaving 10 bases of the junction unmatched. In nucleotides, the CDR3 is TGTGCCAGTAGTCCAGGGACAGGGGCGCACGGCTACGAGCAGTACTTC. This encodes CASSPGTGAHGYEQYF. The full variable domain, rest sourced from reference TRBV19 and TRBJ2-7, is DGGITQSPKYLFRKEGQNVTLSCEQNLNHDAMYWYRQDPGQGLRLIYYSQIVNDFQKGDIAEGYSVSREKKESFPLTVTSAQKNPTAFYLCASSPGTGAHGYEQYFGPGTRLTVT.

The gene calls are TRBV11-2 and TRBJ2-2; maybe TRBD1 (6 bases). The CDR3 loop spans 16 amino acids. V lost 5 bases to trimming and J lost 5 bases, with 18 bases between them. The germline gives CDR1 SGHAT, CDR2 FQNNGV. The CDR3 region is CASSPSRAGVTGELFF. CDR3 nucleotides: TGTGCCAGCAGCCCGAGTAGGGCAGGGGTGACCGGGGAGCTGTTTTTT.

The rearrangement joins TRBV28 to TRBJ1-2, with a possible D match to TRBD1 (6 bases). Trimming cost V 7 bases and J 5 bases, with 26 bases left between them. Germline V gives CDR1 MDHEN, CDR2 SYDVKM. This CDR3 spans 17 amino acids. In nucleotides, the CDR3 is TGTGCCAGCATACTTCAGGACCAGGGGCCCCCTCTATATGGCTACACCTTC. Translation gives CASILQDQGPPLYGYTF.

Only one count was recorded for this clone. CDR3 bases: TGCGCCAGCAGCCAAGAGTCTCTGAGCTCCTACAATGAGCAGTTCTTC. Translating it yields CASSQESLSSYNEQFF. The rearrangement uses TRBV4-3 and TRBJ2-1; D gene uncertain. The CDR3 extends over 16 amino acids. CDR1 is LGHNA and CDR2 is YSLEER in the germline V gene. V was shortened by 0 bases and J by 0 bases, with 9 bases between the two germline ends.

The chain uses TRBV28 and TRBJ2-7, with 8 bases that match TRBD2. This CDR3 has 19 residues. The V gene end was trimmed by 5 bases and the J gene end by 3 bases; junction bases not matched to a gene: 21. Germline CDR1 MDHEN, CDR2 SYDVKM. The CDR3 is CASSGAPGAGGVGRYEQYF. The CDR3 DNA follows: TGTGCCAGCAGTGGGGCCCCGGGGGCGGGAGGTGTAGGGCGCTACGAGCAGTACTTC.

The V and J genes are TRBV7-9 and TRBJ2-1; unclear D gene. The CDR3 is 15 amino acids. V lost 3 bases and J lost 5, with 14 bases in between. Germline V gene sequence: CDR1 SEHNR, CDR2 FQNEAQ (reference sequence). The chain's CDR3 is CASSFGAPPDNEQFF. The CDR3 DNA follows: TGTGCCAGCAGCTTCGGAGCGCCCCCCGACAATGAGCAGTTCTTC.

The J gene is TRBJ1-2, the V gene TRBV7-2; D is perhaps TRBD1 (6 bases). Germline V gene sequence: CDR1 SGHTA, CDR2 FQGNSA. There are 14 residues in the CDR3. V gave up 0 bases and J gave up 4 bases, with 9 bases separating them. CDR3 coding DNA: TGTGCCAGCAGCTTAGCGACACAGGGCTATGGCTACACCTTC. Its translation: CASSLATQGYGYTF.

This clone occurred once. The CDR3 reads CASPPPPPAHQETQYF. CDR3 DNA: TGTGCCAGCCCCCCCCCTCCCCCGGCCCACCAAGAGACCCAGTACTTC. This chain connects TRBV21-1 to TRBJ2-5. TRBV21-1 is annotated as a pseudogene. This CDR3 contains 16 residues.

This chain joins TRBV28 and TRBJ1-2; 9 nucleotides align to TRBD1. The CDR3 runs to 15 residues. Germline V gene lookup returns CDR1 MDHEN and CDR2 SYDVKM. The V gene end was trimmed by 6 bases and the J gene end by 2 bases; junction bases not matched to a gene: 7. The CDR3 region has the DNA TGTGCCAGCAGACCCCAGGGACAGGGCAACTATGGCTACACCTTC. Protein product: CASRPQGQGNYGYTF.

The chain joins TRBV6-1 to TRBJ2-5, with a weak D call TRBD2 (6 bases). Germline lookup yields CDR1 MNHNS and CDR2 SASEGT. This CDR3 comprises 14 residues. V lost 6 bases, J lost 3 bases, and 14 bases lay in between. The CDR3 region is CASRTLLAEETQYF. The CDR3 bases are TGTGCCAGCAGAACCTTATTAGCGGAAGAGACCCAGTACTTC.

The chain joins TRBV4-2 to TRBJ2-1; TRBD2 matches 7 bases. This CDR3 spans 17 amino acids. Germline assignment: CDR1 LGHNA and CDR2 YNFKEQ. V gave up 4 bases and J gave up 0 bases; unmatched junction bases: 9. CDR3: CASSLEPGGSSYNEQFF. CDR3 nucleotide sequence: TGTGCCAGCAGCCTCGAGCCGGGGGGAAGCTCCTACAATGAGCAGTTCTTC.

The rearrangement joins TRBV6-1 to TRBJ1-5; 10 nucleotides align to TRBD1. V dropped 5 bases and J dropped 6; count of bases not matched to a gene: 7. Germline V lookup: CDR1 MNHNS, CDR2 SASEGT. This CDR3 has 15 amino acids. The CDR3 is CASSPIGTGVQPQHF. CDR3 nucleotides: TGTGCCAGCAGTCCGATCGGGACAGGGGTTCAGCCCCAGCATTTT.

V gene TRBV30 combines with J gene TRBJ1-5; D is possibly TRBD1 (6 bases). The CDR3 is 15 residues long. V was trimmed by 0 bases and J by 6 bases, leaving 15 bases between them. Germline V CDR1 and CDR2: GTSNPN, SVGIG (reference sequence). Here the CDR3 DNA reads TGTGCCTGGAGTGTTGGACAGCGAACCCCTCAGCCCCAGCATTTT. Translated: CAWSVGQRTPQPQHF.

The rearrangement uses TRBV6-6 and TRBJ2-3, with 9 bases identical to TRBD2. J was trimmed by 4 bases and V by 0 bases; bases with no gene match: 2. CDR1 is MNHNY and CDR2 is SVGAGI in the germline V gene (reference sequence). The CDR3 loop spans 15 amino acids. As DNA, the CDR3 is TGTGCCAGCAGTTACTCGCGCGGGGGGGCAGATACGCAGTATTTT. Protein product: CASSYSRGGADTQYF.